These 27 T cell receptor beta chains came from one sample sequenced in a study of T cell responses to AZD1222 COVID-19 vaccine. Profiled with immunoSEQ multiplex PCR; TCRdb holds only in-frame clones, not every one. This table holds under 200,000 clones, about 90% found once. The input for sequencing was peripheral blood, taken on day 0 of AZD1222 vaccination. These receptors were obtained from an adult in good health.

This clone was seen only a few times. The chain couples TRBV5-1 to TRBJ1-1, with 9 bases that match TRBD1. The CDR3 runs 18 residues. Trimming took 4 bases from V and 2 from J; bases not matched to a gene: 15. Per germline, CDR1 SGHRS and CDR2 YFSETQ. The CDR3 here is CASSPRKGQGDVNTEAFF. CDR3 nucleotide sequence: TGCGCCAGCAGCCCACGGAAGGGACAGGGCGATGTTAACACTGAAGCTTTCTTT.

The chain combines TRBV28 with TRBJ2-7; 9 bases map to TRBD2. CDR1 and CDR2 (germline): MDHEN, SYDVKM. This CDR3 is built from 12 residues. V lost 7 bases, J lost 6 bases, and 4 bases stayed unmatched. Written as DNA, the CDR3 is TGTGCCAGCACCTCTAGCGGGACCGAGCAGTACTTC. Protein product: CASTSSGTEQYF.

The CDR3 reads CASKGQEAEKLFF. CDR3 DNA: TGTGCCAGTAAAGGACAGGAGGCTGAAAAACTGTTTTTT. This sequence joins TRBV19 and TRBJ1-4; TRBD1 matches 7 bases. V shed 7 bases, J shed 7 bases, and the junction held 6 bases outside the gene matches. The CDR3 length is 13 residues. In germline, CDR1 is LNHDA, CDR2 SQIVND (reference sequence).

The chain carries TRBV19 and TRBJ1-2, with D unresolved. V was pared by 5 bases and J by 8 bases, with 15 bases between. This CDR3 is 13 amino acids long. Germline V gives CDR1 LNHDA, CDR2 SQIVND (reference sequence). The CDR3 spells CASSSLIGVGYTF. DNA of the CDR3: TGTGCCAGTAGTTCCCTGATTGGAGTCGGCTACACCTTC.

The rearrangement links TRBV9 to TRBJ1-6; 9 nucleotides agree with TRBD1. The CDR3 totals 15 residues. CDR1 is SGDLS, CDR2 YYNGEE, per germline. J was trimmed by 6 bases and V by 3 bases; bases with no gene match: 4. This chain's CDR3 is CASSERTGVNSPLHF. CDR3 coding DNA: TGTGCCAGCAGCGAAAGGACAGGGGTTAATTCACCCCTCCACTTT.

This clone was recorded a few times. This sequence joins TRBV6-4 and TRBJ1-1; TRBD1 matches 11 bases. The germline CDR1 and CDR2 sequences are MRHNA and SNTAGT. This CDR3 has 15 amino acids. With 6 bases clipped from V and 3 bases from J, the junction kept 6 bases outside the gene matches. The CDR3 spells CASRVDRGRDTEAFF. The CDR3 DNA is TGTGCCAGCAGGGTGGACAGGGGGCGGGACACTGAAGCTTTCTTT.

The V and J genes are TRBV7-2 and TRBJ2-1, with D perhaps assigned TRBD1 or TRBD2 (5 bases each). This CDR3 spans 16 amino acids. V was pared by 6 bases and J by 9 bases, with 24 bases between. CDR1 is SGHTA, CDR2 FQGNSA, per germline. CDR3: CASRARGASASGEQFF. Here the CDR3 DNA reads TGTGCCAGCAGGGCAAGAGGGGCCTCCGCCTCCGGTGAGCAGTTCTTC.

CDR3 in amino acids: CASSLPVSGYGYTF. In nucleotides, the CDR3 is TGTGCCAGCAGTTTACCCGTCTCTGGCTATGGCTACACCTTC. The chain employs TRBV28 and TRBJ1-2; unclear D gene. Per germline, CDR1 MDHEN and CDR2 SYDVKM. V was shortened by 2 bases and J by 4 bases, with 11 bases between the two germline ends. The CDR3 loop spans 14 amino acids.

The J gene is TRBJ1-1, the V gene TRBV7-9; D gene uncertain. This CDR3 contains 15 residues. Trimming took 4 bases from V and 3 from J, leaving 15 bases between them. Per the germline V gene, CDR1 is SEHNR and CDR2 is FQNEAQ (reference sequence). In DNA, the CDR3 is TGTGCCAGCAGCTCAGGAGGGTTTGGGGACACTGAAGCTTTCTTT. Its translation is CASSSGGFGDTEAFF.

The DNA for the CDR3 is TGTGCCAGCAGCCTGGACGCAGGTGAAGCTTTCTTT. It translates to CASSLDAGEAFF. The chain couples TRBV5-6 to TRBJ1-1; no clear D. CDR3 length: 12 amino acids. V was pared by 4 bases and J by 7 bases, with 11 bases between. CDR1 and CDR2 (germline): SGHDT, YYEEEE.

The CDR3 bases are TGTGCCAGCAGCTCCCGACTAGCGGGGGGCACAGATACGCAGTATTTT. This translates into CASSSRLAGGTDTQYF. This chain joins TRBV13 and TRBJ2-3; TRBD2 aligns across 12 bases. CDR3 length: 16 amino acids. The V gene end was trimmed by 4 bases and the J gene end by 1 base; junction bases not matched to a gene: 3. Per the germline V gene, CDR1 is PRHDT and CDR2 is FYEKMQ (reference sequence).

The chain has TRBV7-2 and TRBJ1-6; D is ambiguous. Per germline, CDR1 SGHTA and CDR2 FQGNSA. The V gene lost 2 bases and the J gene lost 7 bases, with 6 bases spanning the gap. The CDR3 totals 13 residues. The CDR3: CASSLTGNSPLHF. The CDR3 nucleotides read TGTGCCAGCAGCTTAACCGGAAATTCACCCCTCCACTTT.

This clone was counted between two and nine times. Written as DNA, the CDR3 is TGTGCCAGCAGCTCAGATACGCAGTATTTT. Residues: CASSSDTQYF. This chain links TRBV7-4 with TRBJ2-3; unclear D gene. Trimming cost V 4 bases and J 4 bases, with 0 bases left between them. Per the germline V gene, CDR1 is SGHVT and CDR2 is SQSDAQ. The CDR3 is 10 amino acids.

The J gene is TRBJ2-5, the V gene TRBV5-1, with TRBD2 matching 10 bases. The V gene's germline CDR1 is SGHRS and CDR2 YFSETQ. Germline trimming cut 0 bases from V and 5 bases from J; bases unmatched to any gene: 4. This CDR3 is 15 amino acids long. CDR3 coding DNA: TGCGCCAGCAGCTTGGAACTAGCGGGGTTCGAGACCCAGTACTTC. Translating it yields CASSLELAGFETQYF.

The chain is built from TRBV30 and TRBJ2-1; D is uncertain. V lost 4 bases and J 4 bases, leaving 23 bases between the germline ends. Germline V gene data show CDR1 as GTSNPN and CDR2 as SVGIG (reference sequence). The CDR3 contains 17 residues. CDR3 bases: TGTGCCTGGAAGTCAGTGTCGTTTGGAACTTTATACAATGAGCAGTTCTTC. Its translation: CAWKSVSFGTLYNEQFF.

The chain joins TRBV5-8 to TRBJ1-5; D is undetermined. V was cut by 1 base and J by 5 bases, with 7 bases left in between. The CDR3 length is 13 residues. Looked up from germline, CDR1 is SGHTS and CDR2 is YDEGEE. The CDR3 DNA sequence: TGTGCCAGCAGCTTGTACGGGGATCAGCCCCAGCATTTT. This encodes CASSLYGDQPQHF. Supplemented by reference TRBV5-8 and TRBJ1-5, the full variable domain reads EAGVTQSPTHLIKTRGQQATLRCSPISGHTSVYWYQQALGLGLQFLLWYDEGEERNRGNFPPRFSGRQFPNYSSELNVNALELEDSALYLCASSLYGDQPQHFGDGTRLSIL.

The chain carries TRBV3-1 (or the pseudogene TRBV3-2) and TRBJ2-5; 14 bases match TRBD2. The CDR3 runs 19 residues. V lost 4 bases, J lost 0 bases, and 10 bases stayed unmatched. Per the germline V gene, CDR1 is LGHDT and CDR2 is YNNKEL (reference sequence). The CDR3 nucleotides are TGTGCCAGCAGCCCTTGGCGGACTAGCGGGGGGAAGTACCAAGAGACCCAGTACTTC. Amino acid sequence: CASSPWRTSGGKYQETQYF.

This clone was observed a single time. The V call is TRBV14, the J call TRBJ2-7; D is unclear. V lost 3 bases to trimming and J lost 6 bases, with 15 bases between them. Germline CDR1 reads SGHDN; CDR2 reads FVKESK. CDR3 length equals 14 residues. The chain's CDR3 is CASSQDQGFGEQYF. Here the CDR3 DNA reads TGTGCCAGCAGCCAGGACCAAGGGTTCGGCGAGCAGTACTTC.

V is TRBV10-3 and J is TRBJ2-7; TRBD1 is a possible D gene (5 bases). The CDR3 length is 13 residues. Between the trimmed V and J ends, which lost 3 bases and 11 bases, there was a span of 17 bases. Germline values: CDR1 ENHRY, CDR2 SYGVKD. The CDR3 protein is CAISEGREGFEYF. DNA of the CDR3: TGTGCCATCAGTGAAGGCAGGGAAGGGTTCGAGTACTTC.

The chain has TRBV27 and TRBJ1-1; D not resolved. Trimming pared 5 bases from V and 1 base from J, leaving 8 bases between. Germline assignment: CDR1 MNHEY and CDR2 SMNVEV (reference sequence). The CDR3 runs to 13 residues. CDR3 sequence reads: CASSRLANTEAFF. The CDR3 region has the DNA TGTGCCAGCAGTCGGTTGGCGAACACTGAAGCTTTCTTT.

This clone was seen more than once but under ten times. This chain uses TRBV5-4 with TRBJ1-6; 7 bases are a match to TRBD1. The CDR3 extends over 14 amino acids. V shed 0 bases and J 14 bases; nucleotides not matched to a gene: 8. Germline V gives CDR1 SGHNT, CDR2 YYREEE (reference sequence). DNA of the CDR3: TGTGCCAGCAGCTTGGATTTTGACAGGGTAACCCTCCACTTT. It specifies CASSLDFDRVTLHF.

The chain uses TRBV2 and TRBJ2-3, with TRBD2 identical over 10 bases. Germline V lookup: CDR1 SNHLY, CDR2 FYNNEI. The CDR3 contains 15 residues. J gave up 2 bases and V 6 bases, and 5 bases lay outside the gene matches. This chain's CDR3 is CASSDTSGVTDTQYF. DNA of the CDR3: TGTGCCAGCAGCGATACTAGCGGGGTCACAGATACGCAGTATTTT. Full variable domain (rest looked up from reference TRBV2 and TRBJ2-3): EPEVTQTPSHQVTQMGQEVILRCVPISNHLYFYWYRQILGQKVEFLVSFYNNEISEKSEIFDDQFSVERPDGSNFTLKIRSTKLEDSAMYFCASSDTSGVTDTQYFGPGTRLTVL.

The V call is TRBV28, the J call TRBJ2-1, with 9 positions matching TRBD2. There are 15 residues in the CDR3. The J segment lost 4 bases and the V segment lost 5 bases, leaving 6 bases of the junction unmatched. Germline CDR1 and CDR2: MDHEN and SYDVKM. This CDR3 reads CASSMTSGSYNEQFF. The CDR3 region has the DNA TGTGCCAGCAGTATGACTAGCGGAAGTTACAATGAGCAGTTCTTC. The full variable domain, completed using reference TRBV28 and TRBJ2-1, is DVKVTQSSRYLVKRTGEKVFLECVQDMDHENMFWYRQDPGLGLRLIYFSYDVKMKEKGDIPEGYSVSREKKERFSLILESASTNQTSMYLCASSMTSGSYNEQFFGPGTRLTVL.

The chain is built from TRBV13 and TRBJ2-7; D remains ambiguous. The V end lost 0 bases, the J end lost 0 bases, and 18 bases lay between the germline ends. CDR1 and CDR2 from the germline V gene are PRHDT and FYEKMQ (reference sequence). This CDR3 spans 18 amino acids. The CDR3 DNA reads as TGTGCCAGCAGCTTAGGCCTTAGTAAACCGACCTTCTCCTACGAGCAGTACTTC. Translating gives CASSLGLSKPTFSYEQYF.

V is TRBV19 and J is TRBJ1-3, with D unresolved. The germline V gene encodes CDR1 LNHDA and CDR2 SQIVND (reference sequence). Trimming took 0 bases from V and 4 from J, leaving 7 bases between them. This CDR3 is built from 14 residues. CDR3 in amino acids: CASSIEPRGNTIYF. For the CDR3, the DNA is TGTGCCAGTAGTATAGAACCCAGGGGAAACACCATATATTTT.

The table lists this clone with a count of one. V gene TRBV19 combines with J gene TRBJ1-1, with D uncertain. The CDR3 spans 14 residues. CDR1 is LNHDA and CDR2 is SQIVND in the germline V gene (reference sequence). Between the trimmed V and J ends, which lost 5 bases and 4 bases, there was a span of 14 bases. The CDR3 DNA reads as TGTGCCAGTAGTGCCTCAAGGAGAGGCACTGAAGCTTTCTTT. Translated: CASSASRRGTEAFF. Drawing the rest from reference TRBV19 and TRBJ1-1, the complete variable domain is DGGITQSPKYLFRKEGQNVTLSCEQNLNHDAMYWYRQDPGQGLRLIYYSQIVNDFQKGDIAEGYSVSREKKESFPLTVTSAQKNPTAFYLCASSASRRGTEAFFGQGTRLTVV.

Note on this clone: Other DNA sequences within the sample encode an identical CDR3. The rearrangement links TRBV7-2 to TRBJ1-3; TRBD1 agrees at 7 bases. The CDR3 sequence is 16 residues long. Unmatched junction bases numbered 9, after V lost 5 bases and J lost 2 bases. Germline CDR1 is SGHTA and CDR2 is FQGNSA. This chain's CDR3 is CASSPHSGGTGNTIYF. The CDR3 DNA follows: TGTGCCAGCAGCCCTCACTCAGGGGGAACTGGAAACACCATATATTTT.